This T cell receptor beta chain was sequenced for a study of shared clonotypes between healthy human individuals. The study, taken as a whole, reports: Of the naive CD4 clonotypes, about 5% were shared across several donors.

Profiled with immunoSEQ multiplex PCR; TCRdb holds only in-frame clones, not every one. Here the sample spans a few million clones, approximately 95% being singletons. CDR3 size: 14 residues. Trimming took off 4 bases at V and 0 bases at J, with 10 bases between the two ends. Germline loops: CDR1 SGDLS, CDR2 YYNGEE. This clone was seen a single time. Antigen: not known. This TCR was sampled from a man aged 18 to 35 in good health. Some clones in this sample may be carry-over from other donors' samples. What was sequenced was naive CD4+ T cells from PBMCs. As to subset: CD45RA+ positively selected. V gene TRBV9 combines with J gene TRBJ1-1; the D is unclear. CDR3 sequence reads: CASSLAPMNTEAFF. The CDR3 nucleotides are TGTGCCAGCAGCTTGGCCCCCATGAACACTGAAGCTTTCTTT.